This T cell receptor beta chain was sequenced for a study of shared clonotypes between healthy human individuals. Whole-study results and caveats: What limited the represented genetic and exposure-history diversity was the small number of donors.

This clone was detected only once. Antigen unknown. This sample also contains other DNA sequences that code for the same CDR3. Trimming left V 3 bases short and J 3 bases short, with 2 bases between. The CDR3 is made up of 11 amino acids. CDR1 is DFQATT, CDR2 SNEGSKA, per germline (reference sequence). Measured with immunoSEQ multiplex PCR; TCRdb has only the in-frame clones, and not every one. The sample includes approximately 2.5 million clones, more than 85% of them seen just once. Sequencing input: naive CD4+ T cells from PBMCs. Specified subset: CD45RA+ positively selected. This receptor was taken from a man younger than 35 in good health. Some clones in this sample may be carry-over from other donors' samples. This rearrangement joins TRBV20-1 to TRBJ2-2, with D uncertain. The CDR3 here is CSARYTGELFF. As DNA, the CDR3 is TGCAGTGCTAGGTACACCGGGGAGCTGTTTTTT.